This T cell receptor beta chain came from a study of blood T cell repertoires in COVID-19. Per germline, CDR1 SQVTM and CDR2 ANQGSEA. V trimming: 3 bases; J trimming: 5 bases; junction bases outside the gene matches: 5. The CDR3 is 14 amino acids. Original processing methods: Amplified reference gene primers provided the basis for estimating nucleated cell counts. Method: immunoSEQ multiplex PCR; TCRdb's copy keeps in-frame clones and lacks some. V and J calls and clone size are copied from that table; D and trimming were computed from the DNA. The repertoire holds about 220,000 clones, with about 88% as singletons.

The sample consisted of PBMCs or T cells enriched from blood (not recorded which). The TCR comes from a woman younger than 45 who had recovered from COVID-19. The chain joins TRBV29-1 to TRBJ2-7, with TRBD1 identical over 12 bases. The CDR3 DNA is TGCAGCGTTGATGCAGGGACAGGGGGCGACGAGCAGTACTTC. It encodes CSVDAGTGGDEQYF.